These T cell receptor beta chains were read from a single sample in a study of blood T cell repertoires in COVID-19. The data were produced by immunoSEQ multiplex PCR, yet TCRdb's version contains in-frame clones alone and is incomplete. Of just over 200,000 clones listed, over 75% are singletons. Specimen: peripheral blood. The receptors here all came from an older man with acute or convalescent COVID-19. Each CDR3 is given without its conserved first and last residue. Clone size is given for some rows only: seen once, a few or many times, or a class if the clone is expanded.

clone_size v_call cdr3_aa
. TRBV24-1 ATSDGLSGRKF
. TRBV6-5 ASSDQGIQY
few TRBV6-6 ASSTLAGGGELF
. TRBV5-1 ASREGNTGELF
. TRBV14 ASSPGVNTEAF
once TRBV3-1/TRBV3-2 ASSKNSGQTQY
. TRBV3-1/TRBV3-2 ASSQVSRTSGRTRETQY
. TRBV24-1 ATSITGPNEQF
. TRBV12-5 ASGLGGTSGYNEQF
few TRBV10-3 AIRPGSGANVLT
. TRBV6-1 ASAGVETQY
. TRBV11-2 ASSLDGQGAADTQY
. TRBV19 ASRTSGSKDTQY
once TRBV27 ASRREQGFSYNEQF
few TRBV4-2 ASSQPLSNQPQH
. TRBV19 ASSKGLSYEQY
. TRBV2 ASRRTSGSIETQY
few TRBV6-6 ASSYPIRAGYQPQH
many TRBV24-1 ATSDPTGSGANVLT
. TRBV28 ASSSPGQRYEQY
. TRBV30 AYQGLRSPLH
. TRBV2 ASSGRQGRSHNEQF
. TRBV12-3/TRBV12-4 ASTGAAEQF
. TRBV30 AWSEGTGSYNEQF
. TRBV30 AWSRFSDTEAF
. TRBV21-1 ASSKSPGQGVWDNEQF
once TRBV3-1/TRBV3-2 ASSRGLAGASDEQY
once TRBV3-1/TRBV3-2 ASSRSGGRLGGYT
. TRBV11-3 ASRSRVPQPQH
. TRBV27 ASKSQLRGTNQPQH
. TRBV7-9 ASSPGTGAYEQY
. TRBV24-1 ATSDLGQGARDNEQF
. TRBV5-1 ASSTPTGGGETQY
. TRBV5-1 ASSLGQVDTEAF
once TRBV2 ASSDPGLASTDTQY
once TRBV10-3 AISTGEKLF
. TRBV5-1 ASSRTGGSNEKLF
. TRBV28 ASSSMTGRGQPQH
. TRBV11-2 ASSDWLRPVIQY
. TRBV5-1 ASNMGQVQETQY
. TRBV18 ASSHGTGADNTEAF
. TRBV24-1 ATSDPGTSGRAHNEQF
once TRBV4-1 ASSQATGGPSGELF
. TRBV24-1 ATSDAGPGANVLT
. TRBV7-6 ASSLSTGAGNTIY
. TRBV19 ASSPGTGPQKETQY
. TRBV25-1 ASRMSNSYNEQF
. TRBV12-3/TRBV12-4 ASSLTGGETQY
. TRBV2 ASSVLRTGELF
. TRBV30 AWSWDGRSSEQY
. TRBV19 ASSMSGYEQF
. TRBV29-1 SVDWREGRETQY
. TRBV11-2 ASSLTSGSYEQY
. TRBV28 ASATGDNYGYT
. TRBV11-2 ASSLSRRGGGSNEQF